This TCR beta chain derives from a study of STAT5B mutations in CD4+ large granular lymphocyte leukemia. General observations from the study: Without putative leukemic clones, patient CD4-sorted repertoires remained more clonal than healthy CD4+ repertoires.

Authors' processing steps: A productive frequency of 2.59 x 10-5 was the lowest detectable. Repertoires were generated with immunoSEQ multiplex PCR, while TCRdb's copy carries only in-frame clones and drops some. The V and J calls and clone size are taken from that table; D and trimming were inferred from the DNA. The sample holds 40,000 to 55,000 clones, roughly 84% seen once. Germline assignment: CDR1 SGHTA and CDR2 FQGTGA. The CDR3 consists of 15 residues. Trimming removed 2 bases at V and 3 bases at J, with 14 bases between. As to this clone: As yet, its antigen is unknown.

The sample consisted of CD4+ T cells from blood buffy coats. The rearrangement uses TRBV7-3 and TRBJ2-7; D possibly matches TRBD1 or TRBD2 (6 bases each). The sequence was collected from a human donor in good health. The CDR3 loop is CASSLLGGQRYEQYF. In DNA, the CDR3 is TGTGCCAGCAGCTTATTGGGGGGACAACGCTACGAGCAGTACTTC.